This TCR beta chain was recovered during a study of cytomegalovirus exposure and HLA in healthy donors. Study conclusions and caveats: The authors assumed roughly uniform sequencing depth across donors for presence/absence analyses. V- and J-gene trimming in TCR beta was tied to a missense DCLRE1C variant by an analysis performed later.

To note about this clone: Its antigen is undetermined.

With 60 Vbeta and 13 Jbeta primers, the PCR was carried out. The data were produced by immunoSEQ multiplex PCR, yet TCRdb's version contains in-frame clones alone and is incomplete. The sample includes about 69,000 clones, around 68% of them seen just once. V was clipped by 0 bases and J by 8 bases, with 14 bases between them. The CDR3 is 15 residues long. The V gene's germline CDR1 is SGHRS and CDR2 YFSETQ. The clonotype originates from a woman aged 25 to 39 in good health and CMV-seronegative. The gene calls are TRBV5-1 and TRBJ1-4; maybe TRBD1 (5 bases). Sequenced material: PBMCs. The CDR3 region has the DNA TGCGCCAGCAGCTTGGAACCGGGGGTGGAGGAAAAACTGTTTTTT. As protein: CASSLEPGVEEKLFF.